A selection of T cell receptor beta chains follows, all from one sample in a study of cytomegalovirus exposure and HLA in healthy donors. Here immunoSEQ multiplex PCR was the method, and the copy in TCRdb shows in-frame clones only, minus some. This table has some 190,000 clones, approximately 77% appearing once. What was sequenced was PBMCs. The receptors originated from a man in his forties or fifties in good health and CMV-seropositive. CDR3s include the opening cysteine and the closing phenylalanine or tryptophan.

v_call: TRBV7-9
j_call: TRBJ2-2
cdr3_aa: CASSLGEGHTGELFF

v_call: TRBV5-4
j_call: TRBJ2-5
cdr3_aa: CASSLTGRETQYF

v_call: TRBV4-3
j_call: TRBJ2-3
cdr3_aa: CASSPLPGQHTDTQYF

v_call: TRBV27
j_call: TRBJ2-3
cdr3_aa: CASSLSAQAAYTDTQYF

v_call: TRBV6-1
j_call: TRBJ1-5
cdr3_aa: CATTPDRGLNQPQHF

v_call: TRBV4-2
j_call: TRBJ1-2
cdr3_aa: CASSQGTSGDYGYTF

v_call: TRBV5-6
j_call: TRBJ2-2
cdr3_aa: CASSGSGGAIGELFF

v_call: TRBV2
j_call: TRBJ1-5
cdr3_aa: CASSLTSGGSNQPQHF

v_call: TRBV27
j_call: TRBJ1-4
cdr3_aa: CASSFRANEKLFF

v_call: TRBV5-1
j_call: TRBJ2-3
cdr3_aa: CASHQGLVQDTQYF

v_call: TRBV5-5
j_call: TRBJ2-3
cdr3_aa: CASSLDRLAGGLGTDTQYF

v_call: TRBV4-3
j_call: TRBJ2-1
cdr3_aa: CASSQARAPYNEQFF

v_call: TRBV7-6
j_call: TRBJ2-5
cdr3_aa: CASSFPGGETQYF

v_call: TRBV6-4
j_call: TRBJ2-1
cdr3_aa: CASSDTRLAGELEQFF

v_call: TRBV29-1
j_call: TRBJ2-7
cdr3_aa: CSVAGLPGYEQYF

v_call: TRBV19
j_call: TRBJ1-5
cdr3_aa: CASSLRDSRLSNQPQHF

v_call: TRBV18
j_call: TRBJ1-1
cdr3_aa: CASSPPGGGGTEAFF

v_call: TRBV5-1
j_call: TRBJ2-3
cdr3_aa: CASRRTSGETDTQYF

v_call: TRBV7-2
j_call: TRBJ2-7
cdr3_aa: CASSLEGPGSIYEQYF

v_call: TRBV9
j_call: TRBJ2-3
cdr3_aa: CASSADGNIDTQYF

v_call: TRBV10-3
j_call: TRBJ2-5
cdr3_aa: CAISRDRVGSTQQETQYF

v_call: TRBV11-2
j_call: TRBJ1-2
cdr3_aa: CASSLAPRASDYGYTF

v_call: TRBV29-1
j_call: TRBJ1-1
cdr3_aa: CSGEVGAEAFF

v_call: TRBV6-1
j_call: TRBJ2-1
cdr3_aa: CASSNYNEQFF

v_call: TRBV7-9
j_call: TRBJ1-2
cdr3_aa: CASSTANYGYTF

v_call: TRBV6-1
j_call: TRBJ2-7
cdr3_aa: CATTAQGFEQYF

v_call: TRBV10-3
j_call: TRBJ2-3
cdr3_aa: CATQGFGTDTQYF

v_call: TRBV2
j_call: TRBJ1-2
cdr3_aa: CASSETPSQGYTF

v_call: TRBV5-1
j_call: TRBJ1-1
cdr3_aa: CASSLASTRNTEAFF

v_call: TRBV4-2
j_call: TRBJ2-3
cdr3_aa: CASSAPGQRTDTQYF

v_call: TRBV6-5
j_call: TRBJ2-7
cdr3_aa: CASSYRRASYEQYF

v_call: TRBV2
j_call: TRBJ2-7
cdr3_aa: CASSLQGAREQYF

v_call: TRBV9
j_call: TRBJ2-3
cdr3_aa: CASSPGLAGNTDTQYF

v_call: TRBV6-5
j_call: TRBJ2-7
cdr3_aa: CASSYTSGSEQYF

v_call: TRBV19
j_call: TRBJ2-3
cdr3_aa: CASSINSPGTDTQYF

v_call: TRBV10-1
j_call: TRBJ2-7
cdr3_aa: CASSGGQGESYEQYF

v_call: TRBV14
j_call: TRBJ1-3
cdr3_aa: CASSQEGVQSGNTIYF

v_call: TRBV4-2
j_call: TRBJ1-1
cdr3_aa: CASSLGTARTEAFF

v_call: TRBV5-4
j_call: TRBJ2-1
cdr3_aa: CASSLPRTGSYNEQFF

v_call: TRBV5-5
j_call: TRBJ1-1
cdr3_aa: CASSLGALNTEAFF

v_call: TRBV11-2
j_call: TRBJ2-7
cdr3_aa: CASSADRVHEQYF

v_call: TRBV7-2
j_call: TRBJ2-3
cdr3_aa: CASSSYTDTQYF

v_call: TRBV19
j_call: TRBJ2-7
cdr3_aa: CASRRDSSSYEQYF

v_call: TRBV7-2
j_call: TRBJ2-7
cdr3_aa: CASSSGLAVTEQYF

v_call: TRBV7-9
j_call: TRBJ2-1
cdr3_aa: CASSLVGLANEQFF

v_call: TRBV19
j_call: TRBJ2-7
cdr3_aa: CASSEGGWASYEQYF